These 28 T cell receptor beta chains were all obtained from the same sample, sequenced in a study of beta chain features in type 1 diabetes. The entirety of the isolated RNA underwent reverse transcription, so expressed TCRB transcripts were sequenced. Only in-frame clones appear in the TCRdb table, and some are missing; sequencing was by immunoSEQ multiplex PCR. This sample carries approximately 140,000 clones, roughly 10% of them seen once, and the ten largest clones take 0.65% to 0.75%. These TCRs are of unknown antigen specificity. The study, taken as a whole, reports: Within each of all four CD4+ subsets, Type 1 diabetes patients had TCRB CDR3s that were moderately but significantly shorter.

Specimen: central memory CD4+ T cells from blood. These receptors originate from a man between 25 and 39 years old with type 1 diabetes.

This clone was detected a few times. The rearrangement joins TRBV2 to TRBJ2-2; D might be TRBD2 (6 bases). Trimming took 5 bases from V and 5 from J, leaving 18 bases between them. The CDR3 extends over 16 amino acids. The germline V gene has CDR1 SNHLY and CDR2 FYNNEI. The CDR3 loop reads CASSSRPGGDTGELFF. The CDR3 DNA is TGTGCCAGCAGTTCCCGCCCCGGGGGAGATACCGGGGAGCTGTTTTTT.

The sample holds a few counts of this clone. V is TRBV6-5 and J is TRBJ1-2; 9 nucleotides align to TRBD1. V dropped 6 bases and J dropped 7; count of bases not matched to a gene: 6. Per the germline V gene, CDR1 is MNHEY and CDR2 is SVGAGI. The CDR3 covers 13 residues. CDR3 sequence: CASSRGTGSGYTF. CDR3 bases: TGTGCCAGCAGCCGCGGGACAGGGAGTGGCTACACCTTC.

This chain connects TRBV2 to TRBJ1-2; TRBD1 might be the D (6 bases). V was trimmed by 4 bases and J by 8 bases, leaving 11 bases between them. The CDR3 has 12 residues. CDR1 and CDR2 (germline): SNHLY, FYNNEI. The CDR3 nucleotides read TGTGCCAGCAGTGGGACAGACGCGGGCTACACCTTC. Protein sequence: CASSGTDAGYTF.

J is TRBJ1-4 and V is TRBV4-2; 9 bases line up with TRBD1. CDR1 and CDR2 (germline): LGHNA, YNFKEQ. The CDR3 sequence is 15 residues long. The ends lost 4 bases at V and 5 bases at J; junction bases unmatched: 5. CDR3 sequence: CASSPGQGRNEKLFF. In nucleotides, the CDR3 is TGTGCCAGCAGCCCTGGACAGGGGCGCAATGAAAAACTGTTTTTT.

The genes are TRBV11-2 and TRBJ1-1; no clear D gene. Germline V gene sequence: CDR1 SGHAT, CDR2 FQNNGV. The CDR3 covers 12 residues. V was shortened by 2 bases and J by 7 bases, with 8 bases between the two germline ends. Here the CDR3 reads CASSLIGVEAFF. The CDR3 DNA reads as TGTGCCAGCAGCTTAATCGGGGTTGAAGCTTTCTTT. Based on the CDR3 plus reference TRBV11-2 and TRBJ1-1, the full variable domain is EAGVAQSPRYKIIEKRQSVAFWCNPISGHATLYWYQQILGQGPKLLIQFQNNGVVDDSQLPKDRFSAERLKGVDSTLKIQPAKLEDSAVYLCASSLIGVEAFFGQGTRLTVV.

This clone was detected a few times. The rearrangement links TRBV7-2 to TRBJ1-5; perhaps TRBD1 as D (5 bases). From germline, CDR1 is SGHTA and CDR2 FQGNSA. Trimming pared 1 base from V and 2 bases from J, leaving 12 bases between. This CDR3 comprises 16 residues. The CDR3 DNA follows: TGTGCCAGCAGCTTAGGGGGCGGGGGTGGCAATCAGCCCCAGCATTTT. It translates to CASSLGGGGGNQPQHF. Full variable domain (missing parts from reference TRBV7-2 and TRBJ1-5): GAGVSQSPSNKVTEKGKDVELRCDPISGHTALYWYRQSLGQGLEFLIYFQGNSAPDKSGLPSDRFSAERTGGSVSTLTIQRTQQEDSAVYLCASSLGGGGGNQPQHFGDGTRLSIL.

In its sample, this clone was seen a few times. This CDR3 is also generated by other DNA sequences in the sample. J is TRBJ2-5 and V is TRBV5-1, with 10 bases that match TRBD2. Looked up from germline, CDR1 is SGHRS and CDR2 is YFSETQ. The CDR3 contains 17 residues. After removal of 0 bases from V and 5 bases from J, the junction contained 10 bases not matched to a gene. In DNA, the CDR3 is TGCGCCAGCAGCTTGGCCTTGGCTAGCGGGGGCGAGGAGACCCAGTACTTC. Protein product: CASSLALASGGEETQYF.

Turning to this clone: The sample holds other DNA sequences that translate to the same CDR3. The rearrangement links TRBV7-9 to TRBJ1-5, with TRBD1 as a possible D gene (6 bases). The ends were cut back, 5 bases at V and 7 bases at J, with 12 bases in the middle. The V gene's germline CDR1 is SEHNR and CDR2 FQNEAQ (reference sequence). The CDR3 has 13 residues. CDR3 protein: CASSEQGNQPQHF. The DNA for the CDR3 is TGTGCCAGCAGCGAGCAGGGGAACCAGCCCCAGCATTTT.

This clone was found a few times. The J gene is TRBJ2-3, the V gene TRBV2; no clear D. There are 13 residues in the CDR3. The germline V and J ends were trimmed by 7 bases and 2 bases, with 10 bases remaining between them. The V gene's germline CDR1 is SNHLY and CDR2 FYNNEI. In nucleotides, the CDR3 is TGTGCCAGCAAACGGAGCGACACAGATACGCAGTATTTT. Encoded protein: CASKRSDTDTQYF.

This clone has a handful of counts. CDR3 residues: CASSQRYEAFF. CDR3 nucleotides: TGTGCCAGCAGCCAGCGATATGAAGCTTTCTTT. V usage is TRBV7-2 and J usage is TRBJ1-1; no reliable D call. V was trimmed by 5 bases and J by 7 bases, leaving 8 bases between them. This CDR3 spans 11 amino acids. Germline lookup yields CDR1 SGHTA and CDR2 FQGNSA. Variable domain in full (rest from reference TRBV7-2 and TRBJ1-1): GAGVSQSPSNKVTEKGKDVELRCDPISGHTALYWYRQSLGQGLEFLIYFQGNSAPDKSGLPSDRFSAERTGGSVSTLTIQRTQQEDSAVYLCASSQRYEAFFGQGTRLTVV.

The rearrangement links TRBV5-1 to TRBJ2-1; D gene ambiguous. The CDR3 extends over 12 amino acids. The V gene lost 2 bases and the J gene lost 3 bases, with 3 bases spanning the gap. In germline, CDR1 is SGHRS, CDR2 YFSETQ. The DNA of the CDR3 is TGCGCCAGCAGCTTCAACTACAATGAGCAGTTCTTC. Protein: CASSFNYNEQFF. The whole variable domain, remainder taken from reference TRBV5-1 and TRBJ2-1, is KAGVTQTPRYLIKTRGQQVTLSCSPISGHRSVSWYQQTPGQGLQFLFEYFSETQRNKGNFPGRFSGRQFSNSRSEMNVSTLELGDSALYLCASSFNYNEQFFGPGTRLTVL.

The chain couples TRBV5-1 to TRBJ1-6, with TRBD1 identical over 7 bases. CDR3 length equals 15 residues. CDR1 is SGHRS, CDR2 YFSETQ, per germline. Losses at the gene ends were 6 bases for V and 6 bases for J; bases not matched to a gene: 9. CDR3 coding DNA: TGCGCCAGCACCCTATGGTCAGGGGGTAATTCACCCCTCCACTTT. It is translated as CASTLWSGGNSPLHF. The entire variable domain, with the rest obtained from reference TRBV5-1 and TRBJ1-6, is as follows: KAGVTQTPRYLIKTRGQQVTLSCSPISGHRSVSWYQQTPGQGLQFLFEYFSETQRNKGNFPGRFSGRQFSNSRSEMNVSTLELGDSALYLCASTLWSGGNSPLHFGNGTRLTVT.

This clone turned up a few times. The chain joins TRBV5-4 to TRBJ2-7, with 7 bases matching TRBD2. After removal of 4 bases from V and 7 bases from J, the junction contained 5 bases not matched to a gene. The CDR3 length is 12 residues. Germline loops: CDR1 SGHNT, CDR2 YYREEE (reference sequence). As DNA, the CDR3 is TGTGCCAGCAGCCTCCCGGGAGGAGAGCAGTACTTC. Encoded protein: CASSLPGGEQYF.

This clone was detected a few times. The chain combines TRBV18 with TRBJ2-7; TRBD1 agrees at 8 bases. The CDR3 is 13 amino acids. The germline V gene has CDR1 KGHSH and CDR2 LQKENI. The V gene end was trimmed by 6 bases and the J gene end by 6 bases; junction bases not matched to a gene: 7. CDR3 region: CASSPDTGGEQYF. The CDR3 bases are TGTGCCAGCTCCCCCGATACAGGGGGCGAGCAGTACTTC.

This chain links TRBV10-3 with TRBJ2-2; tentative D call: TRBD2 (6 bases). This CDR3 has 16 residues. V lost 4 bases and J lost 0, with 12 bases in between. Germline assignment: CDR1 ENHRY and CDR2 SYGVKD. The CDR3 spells CAISVGGIANTGELFF. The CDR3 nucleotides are TGTGCCATCAGTGTTGGCGGGATCGCGAACACCGGGGAGCTGTTTTTT.

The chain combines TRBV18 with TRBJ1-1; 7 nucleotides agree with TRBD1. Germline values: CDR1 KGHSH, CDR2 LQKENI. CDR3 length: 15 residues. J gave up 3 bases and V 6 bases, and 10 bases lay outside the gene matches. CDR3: CASSQTEGAYTEAFF. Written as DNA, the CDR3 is TGTGCCAGCTCCCAAACGGAGGGGGCATACACTGAAGCTTTCTTT.

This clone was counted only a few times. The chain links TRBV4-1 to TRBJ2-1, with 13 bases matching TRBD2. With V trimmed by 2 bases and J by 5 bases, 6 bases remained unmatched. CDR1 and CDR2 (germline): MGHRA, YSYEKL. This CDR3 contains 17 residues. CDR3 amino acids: CASSQKYTSGGDNEQFF. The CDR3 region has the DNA TGCGCCAGCAGCCAAAAGTACACTAGCGGGGGGGACAATGAGCAGTTCTTC.

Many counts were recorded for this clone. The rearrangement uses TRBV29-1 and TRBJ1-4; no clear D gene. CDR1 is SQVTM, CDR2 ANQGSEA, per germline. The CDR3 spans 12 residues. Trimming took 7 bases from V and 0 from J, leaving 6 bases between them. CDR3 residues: CSATTTNEKLFF. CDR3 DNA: TGCAGCGCCACAACAACTAATGAAAAACTGTTTTTT. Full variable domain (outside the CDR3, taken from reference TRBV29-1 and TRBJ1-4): SAVISQKPSRDICQRGTSLTIQCQVDSQVTMMFWYRQQPGQSLTLIATANQGSEATYESGFVIDKFPISRPNLTFSTLTVSNMSPEDSSIYLCSATTTNEKLFFGSGTQLSVL.

The CDR3, as DNA: TGTGCCAGCAGCGTCTTTAATGAAGCTTTCTTT. Protein: CASSVFNEAFF. This sequence joins TRBV7-9 and TRBJ1-1; D is ambiguous. The CDR3 has 11 amino acids. From germline, CDR1 is SEHNR and CDR2 FQNEAQ (reference sequence). V was clipped by 5 bases and J by 7 bases, with 8 bases between them.

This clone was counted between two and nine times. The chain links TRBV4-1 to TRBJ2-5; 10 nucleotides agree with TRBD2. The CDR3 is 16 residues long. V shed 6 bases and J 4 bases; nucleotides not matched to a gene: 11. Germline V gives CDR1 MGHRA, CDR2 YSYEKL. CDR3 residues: CASRPSGTSVGETQYF. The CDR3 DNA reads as TGCGCCAGCAGACCGTCGGGGACTAGCGTCGGAGAGACCCAGTACTTC.

DNA for the CDR3: TGCGCCAGCAGCCCGGGACAGGGGGGTGCAGATACGCAGTATTTT. Translation gives CASSPGQGGADTQYF. The chain uses TRBV5-1 and TRBJ2-3, with 11 bases matching TRBD1. The CDR3 covers 15 residues. CDR1 is SGHRS, CDR2 YFSETQ, per germline. J gave up 4 bases and V 4 bases, and 5 bases lay outside the gene matches.

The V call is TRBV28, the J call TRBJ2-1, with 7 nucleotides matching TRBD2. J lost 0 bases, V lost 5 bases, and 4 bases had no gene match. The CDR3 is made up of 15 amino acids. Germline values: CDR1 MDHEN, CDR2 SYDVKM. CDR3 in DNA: TGTGCCAGCAGTGCCTCGGGGGGCTCCTACAATGAGCAGTTCTTC. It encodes CASSASGGSYNEQFF.

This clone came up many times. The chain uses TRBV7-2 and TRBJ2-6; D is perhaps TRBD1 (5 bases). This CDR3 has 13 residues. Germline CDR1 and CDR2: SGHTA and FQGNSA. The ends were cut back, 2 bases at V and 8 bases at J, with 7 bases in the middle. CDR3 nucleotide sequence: TGTGCCAGCAGCTTAAAGGGGACCAACGTCCTGACTTTC. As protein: CASSLKGTNVLTF. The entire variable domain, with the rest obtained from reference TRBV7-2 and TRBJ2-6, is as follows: GAGVSQSPSNKVTEKGKDVELRCDPISGHTALYWYRQSLGQGLEFLIYFQGNSAPDKSGLPSDRFSAERTGGSVSTLTIQRTQQEDSAVYLCASSLKGTNVLTFGAGSRLTVL.

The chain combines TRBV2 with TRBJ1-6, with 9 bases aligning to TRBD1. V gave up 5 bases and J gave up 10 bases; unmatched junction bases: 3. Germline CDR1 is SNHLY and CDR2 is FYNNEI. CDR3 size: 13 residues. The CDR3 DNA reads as TGTGCCAGCAGTACAGGGGGCCGATCACCCCTCCACTTT. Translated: CASSTGGRSPLHF.

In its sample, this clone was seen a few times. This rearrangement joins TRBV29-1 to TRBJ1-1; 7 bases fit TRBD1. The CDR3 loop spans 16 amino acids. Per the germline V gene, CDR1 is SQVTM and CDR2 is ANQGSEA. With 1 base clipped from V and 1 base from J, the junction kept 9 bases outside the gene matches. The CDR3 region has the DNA TGCAGCGTTGAAGTCGACAGGGTAGCATCGAACACTGAAGCTTTCTTT. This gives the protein CSVEVDRVASNTEAFF.

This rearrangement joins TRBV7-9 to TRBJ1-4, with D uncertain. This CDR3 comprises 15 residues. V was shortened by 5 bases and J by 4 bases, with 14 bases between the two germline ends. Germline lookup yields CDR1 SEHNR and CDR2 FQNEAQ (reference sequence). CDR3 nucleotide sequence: TGTGCCAGCAGCCTGAACCCAGGAAATAATGAAAAACTGTTTTTT. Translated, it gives CASSLNPGNNEKLFF.

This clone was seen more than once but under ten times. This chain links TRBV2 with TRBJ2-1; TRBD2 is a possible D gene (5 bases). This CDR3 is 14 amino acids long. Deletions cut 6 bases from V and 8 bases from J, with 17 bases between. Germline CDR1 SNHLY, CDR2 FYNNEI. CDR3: CASSRGGPVYEQFF. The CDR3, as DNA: TGTGCCAGCAGCCGGGGTGGGCCGGTGTATGAGCAGTTCTTC.

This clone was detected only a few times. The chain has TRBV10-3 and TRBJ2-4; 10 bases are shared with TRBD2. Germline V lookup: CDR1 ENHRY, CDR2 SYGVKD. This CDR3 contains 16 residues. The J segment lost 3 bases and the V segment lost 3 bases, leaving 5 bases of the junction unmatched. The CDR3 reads CAISEERGGGKNIQYF. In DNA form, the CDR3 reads TGTGCCATCAGTGAAGAGCGGGGGGGCGGCAAAAACATTCAGTACTTC.